The TCR beta chain described here comes from a study of cytomegalovirus exposure and HLA in healthy donors. General study results and limits: A few CMV-associated chains proved CMV antigen-specific in vitro. Rare TCR sequences dominated, though some public TCRs recurred in many donors.

CDR3 length: 14 residues. V was pared by 2 bases and J by 2 bases, with 8 bases between. The germline gives CDR1 MNHEY, CDR2 SVGAGI. Concerning this clone: What it binds is not known.

Only in-frame clones appear in the TCRdb table, and some are missing; sequencing was by immunoSEQ multiplex PCR. The sample holds 200,000 or so clones, about 91% seen once. The J gene is TRBJ2-3, the V gene TRBV6-5, with D unresolved. This TCR came from a woman aged 18-29 years in good health and CMV-seronegative. Sequenced sample: PBMCs. CDR3 protein: CASSYGAHTDTQYF. The CDR3, as DNA: TGTGCCAGCAGTTACGGAGCCCACACAGATACGCAGTATTTT.